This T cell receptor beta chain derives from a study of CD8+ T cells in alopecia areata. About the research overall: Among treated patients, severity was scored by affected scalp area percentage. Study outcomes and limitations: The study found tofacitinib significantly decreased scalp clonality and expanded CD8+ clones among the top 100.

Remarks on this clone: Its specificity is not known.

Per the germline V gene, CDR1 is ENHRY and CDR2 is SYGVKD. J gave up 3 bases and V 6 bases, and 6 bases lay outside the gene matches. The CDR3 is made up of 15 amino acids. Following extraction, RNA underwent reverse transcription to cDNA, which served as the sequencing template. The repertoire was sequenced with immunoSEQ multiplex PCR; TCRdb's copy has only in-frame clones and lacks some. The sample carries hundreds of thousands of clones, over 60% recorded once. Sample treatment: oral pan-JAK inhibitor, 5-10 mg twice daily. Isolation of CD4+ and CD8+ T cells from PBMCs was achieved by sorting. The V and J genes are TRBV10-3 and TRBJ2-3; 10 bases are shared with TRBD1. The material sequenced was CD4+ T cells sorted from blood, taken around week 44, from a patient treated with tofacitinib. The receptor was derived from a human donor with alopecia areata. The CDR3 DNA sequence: TGTGCCATCAGCCGGGACAGGGGACTGACAGATACGCAGTATTTT. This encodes CAISRDRGLTDTQYF.